This TCR beta chain was profiled in a study of yellow fever vaccine responses in identical twins. The study's findings and limits: Twins' vaccine T cell responses reportedly seemed partly convergent and partly personalized.

Trimming cost V 2 bases and J 1 base, with 11 bases left between them. The CDR3 contains 15 residues. The germline V gene has CDR1 ENHRY and CDR2 SYGVKD. This clonotype was picked up one time. The antigen is undetermined. TCRdb re-derived calls from the RT-PCR reads in MiXCR, one entry per CDR3 protein. The data hold about 19,000 distinct CDR3 sequences, with 65% to 75% observed a single time. The chain combines TRBV10-3 with TRBJ1-1, with D possibly matching TRBD1 (5 bases). The source of this sequence is a woman younger than 30 who received the yellow fever vaccine. The sample here was T cells from blood (PBMCs), unsorted or a sorted subset (not recorded which), taken before or after yellow fever vaccination (not recorded which). CDR3 coding DNA: TGTGCCATCAGTGAGCCCAGGGCGGGGAACACTGAAGCTTTCTTT. This sequence encodes CAISEPRAGNTEAFF.